This T cell receptor beta chain was sequenced during a study of T-cell reconstitution after alpha-beta-depleted transplantation in children. This CDR3 contains 22 residues. The ends were cut back, 0 bases at V and 6 bases at J, with 32 bases in the middle. Looked up from germline, CDR1 is SGHAT and CDR2 is FQNNGV. This clonotype came up a few times. Antigen unknown. As it was prepared, the TCRbeta library received unique molecular identifiers. MiXCR was run by TCRdb on the PCR reads, yielding one entry per CDR3 protein. This table has approximately 220,000 distinct CDR3 sequences, approximately 15% appearing once. Findings and limits, study-wide: From newly produced T cells came most of the T-cell counts and diversity one year after transplant. Surviving recipient T cells and thymic progenitors underlay high day-60 TCRbeta diversity in some patients. Several hundred expanded graft clones reportedly gave rise to the alpha-beta T cells present about two months after transplant.

The gene calls are TRBV11-2 and TRBJ1-4; D might be TRBD1 (5 bases). This sample comprised PBMCs, mostly from graft donor cells, obtained 360 days after TCRalphabeta/CD19-depleted stem cell transplant. This sequence was found in a male patient under 10 years old who had a stem cell transplant for acute lymphoblastic leukemia, so the T cells may come from the graft donor. CDR3 in amino acids: CASSLDPHRWARGAKPDEKLFF. The CDR3 DNA follows: TGTGCCAGCAGCTTAGATCCCCACCGTTGGGCTAGGGGCGCGAAACCGGATGAAAAACTGTTTTTT. Full variable domain (missing parts from reference TRBV11-2 and TRBJ1-4): EAGVAQSPRYKIIEKRQSVAFWCNPISGHATLYWYQQILGQGPKLLIQFQNNGVVDDSQLPKDRFSAERLKGVDSTLKIQPAKLEDSAVYLCASSLDPHRWARGAKPDEKLFFGSGTQLSVL.